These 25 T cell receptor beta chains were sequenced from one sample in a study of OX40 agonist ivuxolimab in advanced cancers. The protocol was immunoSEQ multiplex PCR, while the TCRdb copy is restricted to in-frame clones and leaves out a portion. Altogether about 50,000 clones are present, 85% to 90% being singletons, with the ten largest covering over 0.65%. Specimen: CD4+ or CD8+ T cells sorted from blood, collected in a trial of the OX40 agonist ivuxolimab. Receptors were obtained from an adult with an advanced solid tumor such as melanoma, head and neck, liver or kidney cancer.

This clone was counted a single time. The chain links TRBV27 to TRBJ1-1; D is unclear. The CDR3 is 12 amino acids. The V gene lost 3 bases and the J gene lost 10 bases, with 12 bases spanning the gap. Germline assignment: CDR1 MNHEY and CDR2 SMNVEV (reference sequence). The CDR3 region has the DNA TGTGCCAGCAGTTTTAGGTTTGGGTCAGCTTTCTTT. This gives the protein CASSFRFGSAFF.

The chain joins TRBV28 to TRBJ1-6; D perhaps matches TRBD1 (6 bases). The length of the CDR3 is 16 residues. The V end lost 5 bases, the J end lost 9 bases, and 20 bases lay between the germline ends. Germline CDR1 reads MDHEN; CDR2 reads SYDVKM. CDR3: CASSLYRDPQGSPLHF. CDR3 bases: TGTGCCAGCAGTCTTTATAGGGACCCACAGGGTTCACCCCTCCACTTT. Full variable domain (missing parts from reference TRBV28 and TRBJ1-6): DVKVTQSSRYLVKRTGEKVFLECVQDMDHENMFWYRQDPGLGLRLIYFSYDVKMKEKGDIPEGYSVSREKKERFSLILESASTNQTSMYLCASSLYRDPQGSPLHFGNGTRLTVT.

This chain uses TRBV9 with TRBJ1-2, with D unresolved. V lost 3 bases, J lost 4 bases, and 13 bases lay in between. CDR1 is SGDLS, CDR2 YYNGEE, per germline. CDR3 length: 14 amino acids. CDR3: CASSADGLFYGYTF. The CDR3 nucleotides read TGTGCCAGCAGCGCGGACGGACTCTTCTATGGCTACACCTTC.

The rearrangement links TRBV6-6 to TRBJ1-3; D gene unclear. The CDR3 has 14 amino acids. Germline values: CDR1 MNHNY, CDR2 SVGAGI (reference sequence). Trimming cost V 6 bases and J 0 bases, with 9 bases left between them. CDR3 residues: CASSQTVSGNTIYF. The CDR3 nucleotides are TGTGCCAGCAGCCAGACGGTCTCTGGAAACACCATATATTTT.

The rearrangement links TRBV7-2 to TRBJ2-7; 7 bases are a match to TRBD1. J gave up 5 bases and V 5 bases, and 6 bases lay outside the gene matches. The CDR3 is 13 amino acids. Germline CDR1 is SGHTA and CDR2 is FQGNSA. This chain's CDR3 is CASSVTGLHEQYF. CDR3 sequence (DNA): TGTGCCAGCAGCGTGACAGGGCTCCACGAGCAGTACTTC.

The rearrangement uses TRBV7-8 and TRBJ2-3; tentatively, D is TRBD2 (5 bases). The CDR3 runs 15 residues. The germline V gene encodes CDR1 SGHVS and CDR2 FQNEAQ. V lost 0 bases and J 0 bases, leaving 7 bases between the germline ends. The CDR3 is CASSLASASTDTQYF. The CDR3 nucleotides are TGTGCCAGCAGCTTAGCTAGCGCCAGCACAGATACGCAGTATTTT. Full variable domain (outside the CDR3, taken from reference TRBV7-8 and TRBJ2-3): GAGVSQSPRYKVAKRGQDVALRCDPISGHVSLFWYQQALGQGPEFLTYFQNEAQLDKSGLPSDRFFAERPEGSVSTLKIQRTQQEDSAVYLCASSLASASTDTQYFGPGTRLTVL.

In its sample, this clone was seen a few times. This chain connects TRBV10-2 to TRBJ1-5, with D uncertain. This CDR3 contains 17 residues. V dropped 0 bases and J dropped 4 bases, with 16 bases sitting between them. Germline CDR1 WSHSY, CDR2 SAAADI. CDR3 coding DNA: TGCGCCAGCAGTGAGTCGATTTTTAGGGCGCCGAATCAGCCCCAGCATTTT. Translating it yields CASSESIFRAPNQPQHF.

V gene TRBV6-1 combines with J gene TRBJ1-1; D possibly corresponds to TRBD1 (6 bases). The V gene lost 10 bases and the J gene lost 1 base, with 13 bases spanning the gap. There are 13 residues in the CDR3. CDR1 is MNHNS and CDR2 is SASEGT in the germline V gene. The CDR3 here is CAIQQGRNTEAFF. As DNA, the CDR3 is TGTGCCATTCAACAGGGTCGGAACACTGAAGCTTTCTTT.

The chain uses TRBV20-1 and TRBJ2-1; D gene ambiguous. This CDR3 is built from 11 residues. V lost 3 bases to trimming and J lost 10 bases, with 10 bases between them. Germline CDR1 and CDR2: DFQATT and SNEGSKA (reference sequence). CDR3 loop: CSASLNLEQFF. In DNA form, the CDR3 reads TGCAGTGCTAGCCTTAACCTCGAGCAGTTCTTC.

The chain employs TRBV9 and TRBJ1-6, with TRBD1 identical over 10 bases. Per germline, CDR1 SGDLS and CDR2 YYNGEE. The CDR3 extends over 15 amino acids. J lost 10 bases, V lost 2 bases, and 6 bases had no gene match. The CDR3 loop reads CASSVSGTGVSPLHF. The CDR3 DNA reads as TGTGCCAGCAGCGTCTCCGGGACAGGGGTGTCACCCCTCCACTTT. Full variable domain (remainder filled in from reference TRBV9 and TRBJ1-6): DSGVTQTPKHLITATGQRVTLRCSPRSGDLSVYWYQQSLDQGLQFLIQYYNGEERAKGNILERFSAQQFPDLHSELNLSSLELGDSALYFCASSVSGTGVSPLHFGNGTRLTVT.

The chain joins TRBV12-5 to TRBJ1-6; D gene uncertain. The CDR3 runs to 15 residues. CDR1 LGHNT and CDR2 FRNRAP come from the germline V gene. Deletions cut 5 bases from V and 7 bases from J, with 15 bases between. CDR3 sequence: CASGATVSRNSPLHF. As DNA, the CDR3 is TGTGCTAGTGGTGCGACGGTCTCCAGGAATTCACCCCTCCACTTT.

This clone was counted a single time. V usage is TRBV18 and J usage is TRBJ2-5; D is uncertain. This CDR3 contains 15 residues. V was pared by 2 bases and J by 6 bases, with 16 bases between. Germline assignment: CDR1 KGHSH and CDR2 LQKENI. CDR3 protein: CASSPFDGFVQTQYF. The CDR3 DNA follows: TGTGCCAGCTCACCATTTGACGGGTTCGTGCAGACCCAGTACTTC.

This chain's CDR3 is CAISESTTVNTEAFF. CDR3 coding DNA: TGTGCCATCAGTGAGTCGACAACCGTGAACACTGAAGCTTTCTTT. V usage is TRBV10-3 and J usage is TRBJ1-1, with D unclear. The V end lost 0 bases, the J end lost 0 bases, and 8 bases lay between the germline ends. Germline-derived CDR1 and CDR2 are ENHRY and SYGVKD. The CDR3 sequence is 15 residues long.

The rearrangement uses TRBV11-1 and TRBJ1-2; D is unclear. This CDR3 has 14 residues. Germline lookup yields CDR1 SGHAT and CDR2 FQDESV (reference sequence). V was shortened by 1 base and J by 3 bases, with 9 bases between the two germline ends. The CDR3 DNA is TGTGCCAGCAGCTTAGGGGCAAGCTACTATGGCTACACCTTC. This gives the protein CASSLGASYYGYTF.

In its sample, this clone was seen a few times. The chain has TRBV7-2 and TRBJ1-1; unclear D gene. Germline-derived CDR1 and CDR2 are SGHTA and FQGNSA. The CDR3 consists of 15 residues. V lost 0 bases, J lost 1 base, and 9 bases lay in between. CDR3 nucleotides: TGTGCCAGCAGCTTAGCGCCCAGCCCGAACACTGAAGCTTTCTTT. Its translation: CASSLAPSPNTEAFF. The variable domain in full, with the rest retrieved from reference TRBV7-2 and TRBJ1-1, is GAGVSQSPSNKVTEKGKDVELRCDPISGHTALYWYRQSLGQGLEFLIYFQGNSAPDKSGLPSDRFSAERTGGSVSTLTIQRTQQEDSAVYLCASSLAPSPNTEAFFGQGTRLTVV.

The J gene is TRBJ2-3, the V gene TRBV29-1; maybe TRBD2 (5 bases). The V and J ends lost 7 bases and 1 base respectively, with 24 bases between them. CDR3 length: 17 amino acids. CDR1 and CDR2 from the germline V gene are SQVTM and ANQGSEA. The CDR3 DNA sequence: TGCAGCGCAGGAGGCCCAAATTTTGGGCCCGGCACAGATACGCAGTATTTT. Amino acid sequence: CSAGGPNFGPGTDTQYF.

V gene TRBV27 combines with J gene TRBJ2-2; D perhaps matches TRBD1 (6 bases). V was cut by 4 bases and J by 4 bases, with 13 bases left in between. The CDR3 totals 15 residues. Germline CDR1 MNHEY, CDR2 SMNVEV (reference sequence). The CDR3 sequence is CASSSQGRGTGELFF. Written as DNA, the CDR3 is TGTGCCAGCAGTTCCCAAGGCAGGGGCACCGGGGAGCTGTTTTTT.

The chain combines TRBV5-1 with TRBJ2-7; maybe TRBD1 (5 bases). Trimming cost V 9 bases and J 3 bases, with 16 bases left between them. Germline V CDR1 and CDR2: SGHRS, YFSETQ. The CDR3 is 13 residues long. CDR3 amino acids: CATSRDRDYEQYF. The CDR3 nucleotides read TGCGCCACCTCCCGAGACAGAGACTACGAGCAGTACTTC.

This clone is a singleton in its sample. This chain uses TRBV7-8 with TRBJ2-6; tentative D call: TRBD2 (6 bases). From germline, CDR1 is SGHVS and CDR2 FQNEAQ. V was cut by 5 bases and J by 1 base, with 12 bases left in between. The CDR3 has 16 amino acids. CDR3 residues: CASSPTRGSGANVLTF. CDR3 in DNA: TGTGCCAGCAGCCCTACGCGGGGATCTGGGGCCAACGTCCTGACTTTC.

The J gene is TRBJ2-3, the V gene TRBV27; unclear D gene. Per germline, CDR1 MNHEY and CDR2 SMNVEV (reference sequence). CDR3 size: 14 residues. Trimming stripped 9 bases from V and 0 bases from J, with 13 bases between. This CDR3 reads CASRDTPSTDTQYF. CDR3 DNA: TGTGCCAGTAGAGACACCCCTAGCACAGATACGCAGTATTTT.

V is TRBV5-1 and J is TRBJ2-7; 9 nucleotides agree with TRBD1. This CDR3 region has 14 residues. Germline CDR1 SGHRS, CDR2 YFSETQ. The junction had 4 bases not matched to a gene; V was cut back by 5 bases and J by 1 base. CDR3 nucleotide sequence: TGCGCCAGCAGACGGGACAGGGTGTCCTACGAGCAGTACTTC. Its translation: CASRRDRVSYEQYF.

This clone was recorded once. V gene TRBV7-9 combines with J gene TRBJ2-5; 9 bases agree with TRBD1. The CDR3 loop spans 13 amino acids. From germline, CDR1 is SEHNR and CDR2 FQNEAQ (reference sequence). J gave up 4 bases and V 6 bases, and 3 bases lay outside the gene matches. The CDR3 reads CASSKDRGETQYF. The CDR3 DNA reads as TGTGCCAGCAGTAAGGACAGGGGAGAGACCCAGTACTTC.

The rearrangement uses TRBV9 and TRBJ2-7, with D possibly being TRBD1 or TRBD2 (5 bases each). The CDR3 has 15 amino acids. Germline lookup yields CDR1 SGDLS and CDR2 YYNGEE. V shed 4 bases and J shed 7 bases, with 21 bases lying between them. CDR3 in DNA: TGTGCCAGCAGCTCAACGGGACGGGCGGAAGAGGAGCAGTACTTC. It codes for CASSSTGRAEEEQYF.

The CDR3 loop reads CASRATSGRLDTQYF. The CDR3 DNA reads TGCGCCAGCAGGGCGACTAGCGGGAGGCTGGATACGCAGTATTTT. The rearrangement uses TRBV10-2 and TRBJ2-3; 13 bases agree with TRBD2. CDR1 WSHSY and CDR2 SAAADI come from the germline V gene. The CDR3 has 15 residues. V dropped 6 bases and J dropped 6; count of bases not matched to a gene: 6.

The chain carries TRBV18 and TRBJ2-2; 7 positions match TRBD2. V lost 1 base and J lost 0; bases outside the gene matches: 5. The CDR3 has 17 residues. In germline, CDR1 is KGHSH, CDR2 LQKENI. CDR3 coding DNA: TGTGCCAGCTCACCACGGGATGCGGGAGCGAACACCGGGGAGCTGTTTTTT. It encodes CASSPRDAGANTGELFF.